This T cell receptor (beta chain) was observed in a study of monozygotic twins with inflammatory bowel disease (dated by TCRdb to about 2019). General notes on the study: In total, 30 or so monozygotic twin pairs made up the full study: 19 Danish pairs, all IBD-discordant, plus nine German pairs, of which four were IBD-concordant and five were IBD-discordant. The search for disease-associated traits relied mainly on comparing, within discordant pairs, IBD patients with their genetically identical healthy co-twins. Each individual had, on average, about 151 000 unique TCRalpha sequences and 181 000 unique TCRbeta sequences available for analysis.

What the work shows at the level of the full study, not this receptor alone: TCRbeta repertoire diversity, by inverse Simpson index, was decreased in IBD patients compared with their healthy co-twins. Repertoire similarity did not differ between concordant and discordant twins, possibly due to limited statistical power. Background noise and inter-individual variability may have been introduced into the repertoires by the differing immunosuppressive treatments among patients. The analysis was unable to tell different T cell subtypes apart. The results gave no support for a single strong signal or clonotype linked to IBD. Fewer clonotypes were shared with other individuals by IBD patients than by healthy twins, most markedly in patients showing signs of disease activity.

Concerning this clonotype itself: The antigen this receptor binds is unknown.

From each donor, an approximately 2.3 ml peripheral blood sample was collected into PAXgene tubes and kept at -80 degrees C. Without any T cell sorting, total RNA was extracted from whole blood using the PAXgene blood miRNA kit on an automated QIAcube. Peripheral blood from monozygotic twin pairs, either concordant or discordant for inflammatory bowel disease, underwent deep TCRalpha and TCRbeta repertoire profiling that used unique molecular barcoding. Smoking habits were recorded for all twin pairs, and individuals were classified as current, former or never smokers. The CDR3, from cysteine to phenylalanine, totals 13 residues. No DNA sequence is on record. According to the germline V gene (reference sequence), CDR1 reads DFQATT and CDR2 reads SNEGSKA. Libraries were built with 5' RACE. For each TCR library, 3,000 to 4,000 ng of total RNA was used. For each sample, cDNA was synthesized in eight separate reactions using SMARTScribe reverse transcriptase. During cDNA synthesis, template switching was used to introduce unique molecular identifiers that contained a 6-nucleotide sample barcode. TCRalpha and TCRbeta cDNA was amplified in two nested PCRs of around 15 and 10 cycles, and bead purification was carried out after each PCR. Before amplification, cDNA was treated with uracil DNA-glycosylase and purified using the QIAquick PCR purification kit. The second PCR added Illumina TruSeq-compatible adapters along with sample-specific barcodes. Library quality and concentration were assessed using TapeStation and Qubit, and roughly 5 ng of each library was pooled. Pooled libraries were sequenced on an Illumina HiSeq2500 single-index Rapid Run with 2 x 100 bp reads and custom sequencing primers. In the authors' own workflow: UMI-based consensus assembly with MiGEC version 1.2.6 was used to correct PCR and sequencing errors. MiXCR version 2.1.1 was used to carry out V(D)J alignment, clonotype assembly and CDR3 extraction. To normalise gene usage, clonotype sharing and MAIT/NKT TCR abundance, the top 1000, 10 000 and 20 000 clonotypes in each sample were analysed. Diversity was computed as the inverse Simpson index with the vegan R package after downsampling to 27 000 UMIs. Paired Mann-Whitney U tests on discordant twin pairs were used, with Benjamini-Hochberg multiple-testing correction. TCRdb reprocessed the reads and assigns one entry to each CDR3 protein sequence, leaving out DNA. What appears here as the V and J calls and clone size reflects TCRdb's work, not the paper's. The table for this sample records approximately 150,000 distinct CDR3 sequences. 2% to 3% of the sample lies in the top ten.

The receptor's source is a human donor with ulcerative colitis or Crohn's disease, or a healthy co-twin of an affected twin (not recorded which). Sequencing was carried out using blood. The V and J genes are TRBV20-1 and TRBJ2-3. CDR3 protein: CSARVVGTDTQYF.